These 15 T cell receptor beta chains came from one sample sequenced in a study of blood T cell repertoires in COVID-19. TCRdb keeps only in-frame clones here, not all; method: immunoSEQ multiplex PCR. The data show fewer than 300,000 clones, roughly 86% seen once. The sequenced material came from peripheral blood. The source is a man aged 40-50 years who had recovered from COVID-19.

As DNA, the CDR3 is TGTGCCATCTCCCCGACTAGCGGGAGCCACGAGCAGTACTTC. It encodes CAISPTSGSHEQYF. This rearrangement joins TRBV10-3 to TRBJ2-7; the match to TRBD2 covers 12 bases. The CDR3 length is 14 residues. Germline-derived CDR1 and CDR2 are ENHRY and SYGVKD. Losses at the gene ends were 8 bases for V and 5 bases for J; bases not matched to a gene: 7.

The chain combines TRBV5-1 with TRBJ2-4; D is perhaps TRBD1 (5 bases). The V and J ends lost 6 bases and 0 bases respectively, with 13 bases between them. In germline, CDR1 is SGHRS, CDR2 YFSETQ. The CDR3 consists of 15 residues. CDR3 loop: CASKNRLLAKNIQYF. In DNA form, the CDR3 reads TGCGCCAGCAAGAACAGGCTGCTAGCCAAAAACATTCAGTACTTC.

The chain joins TRBV7-8 to TRBJ2-5, with TRBD2 matching 8 bases. V lost 10 bases to trimming and J lost 5 bases; unmatched junction nucleotides: 15. This CDR3 comprises 15 residues. Germline loops: CDR1 SGHVS, CDR2 FQNEAQ. The CDR3 region is CATLTLGGRTETQYF. CDR3 nucleotide sequence: TGTGCCACCCTGACCTTGGGCGGGAGGACTGAGACCCAGTACTTC.

This clone was seen once. The chain joins TRBV11-2 to TRBJ2-7; 7 bases agree with TRBD1. CDR1 SGHAT and CDR2 FQNNGV come from the germline V gene. With V trimmed by 3 bases and J by 1 base, 9 bases remained unmatched. There are 16 residues in the CDR3. CDR3 protein: CASSFLRGGLSYEQYF. DNA of the CDR3: TGTGCCAGCAGCTTTCTCCGAGGGGGCCTATCCTACGAGCAGTACTTC.

The table lists this clone with a count of one. J is TRBJ2-3 and V is TRBV18; no clear D gene. Germline V lookup: CDR1 KGHSH, CDR2 LQKENI. The CDR3 loop spans 13 amino acids. V lost 0 bases to trimming and J lost 5 bases, with 6 bases between them. The CDR3 nucleotides are TGTGCCAGCTCACCACCGAGCGAAGATACGCAGTATTTT. Encoded protein: CASSPPSEDTQYF.

The chain carries TRBV13 and TRBJ1-1, with 7 bases lining up with TRBD1. Germline assignment: CDR1 PRHDT and CDR2 FYEKMQ (reference sequence). The CDR3 is 15 residues long. With V trimmed by 5 bases and J by 5 bases, 11 bases remained unmatched. In DNA form, the CDR3 reads TGTGCCAGCAGCACCCTACAGGGGAGGAAAACTGAAGCTTTCTTT. Translation gives CASSTLQGRKTEAFF.

The chain couples TRBV20-1 to TRBJ1-2; D remains ambiguous. The CDR3 is 10 residues long. Germline V gene sequence: CDR1 DFQATT, CDR2 SNEGSKA (reference sequence). The V end lost 3 bases, the J end lost 8 bases, and 7 bases lay between the germline ends. Here the CDR3 DNA reads TGCAGTGCTAGCGGGTTCGGCTACACCTTC. Its translation: CSASGFGYTF.

The rearrangement joins TRBV6-2 or TRBV6-3 to TRBJ2-7, with TRBD2 matching 13 bases. With 2 bases clipped from V and 2 bases from J, the junction kept 3 bases outside the gene matches. The CDR3 extends over 16 amino acids. Germline CDR1 and CDR2: MNHEY and SVGEGT. In DNA form, the CDR3 reads TGTGCCAGCAGTTACCCCACTAGCGGGAGGGCCTACGAGCAGTACTTC. This encodes CASSYPTSGRAYEQYF.

This chain uses TRBV7-2 with TRBJ2-5; 7 nucleotides agree with TRBD1. The CDR3 covers 16 residues. J was trimmed by 3 bases and V by 2 bases; bases with no gene match: 9. Germline V gene data show CDR1 as SGHTA and CDR2 as FQGNSA. CDR3 residues: CASSLRGAGGKETQYF. The CDR3 region has the DNA TGTGCCAGCAGCTTACGGGGCGCAGGGGGAAAAGAGACCCAGTACTTC.

The chain is built from TRBV7-9 and TRBJ2-7; TRBD2 aligns across 15 bases. The CDR3 runs 16 residues. From germline, CDR1 is SEHNR and CDR2 FQNEAQ (reference sequence). The trim removed 5 bases at V and 9 bases at J, leaving 11 bases unmatched. CDR3 coding DNA: TGTGCCAGCAGCCAAGTGGGACTAGCGGGAGGACTTCGGCAGTACTTC. Translated: CASSQVGLAGGLRQYF. Full variable domain (remainder filled in from reference TRBV7-9 and TRBJ2-7): DTGVSQNPRHKITKRGQNVTFRCDPISEHNRLYWYRQTLGQGPEFLTYFQNEAQLEKSRLLSDRFSAERPKGSFSTLEIQRTEQGDSAMYLCASSQVGLAGGLRQYFGPGTRLTVT.

The V call is TRBV27, the J call TRBJ1-1; D is undetermined. There are 15 residues in the CDR3. Germline assignment: CDR1 MNHEY and CDR2 SMNVEV (reference sequence). V lost 7 bases to trimming and J lost 1 base, with 16 bases between them. CDR3 DNA sequence: TGTGCCAGCACCCCCGATCGCGGGCGGAACACTGAAGCTTTCTTT. Residues: CASTPDRGRNTEAFF.

The V gene is TRBV19, the J gene TRBJ1-2; no definite D call. CDR1 and CDR2 (germline): LNHDA, SQIVND (reference sequence). Trimming took 1 base from V and 0 from J, leaving 6 bases between them. The CDR3 consists of 14 residues. CDR3 residues: CASSIVVANYGYTF. Written as DNA, the CDR3 is TGTGCCAGTAGTATAGTAGTAGCTAACTATGGCTACACCTTC.

The gene calls are TRBV6-2 or TRBV6-3 and TRBJ2-1; 13 nucleotides match TRBD2. Trimming at V came to 0 bases and at J to 1 base, leaving 3 bases not matched to a gene. This CDR3 has 18 amino acids. The germline V gene encodes CDR1 MNHEY and CDR2 SVGEGT. The CDR3 nucleotides are TGTGCCAGCAGTTACTCTGGACTAGCGGGGGCTTCCTACAATGAGCAGTTCTTC. It is translated as CASSYSGLAGASYNEQFF.

The gene calls are TRBV4-1 and TRBJ2-2, with a weak D call TRBD1 (5 bases). The CDR3 covers 14 residues. Trimming left V 1 base short and J 9 bases short, with 12 bases between. Germline assignment: CDR1 MGHRA and CDR2 YSYEKL. CDR3 bases: TGCGCCAGCAGCCAAGTGGTGGGGCAGAGGGAGCTGTTTTTT. It is translated as CASSQVVGQRELFF.

The chain links TRBV2 to TRBJ2-1; D possibly corresponds to TRBD1 (6 bases). CDR3 length: 14 amino acids. Trimming removed 4 bases at V and 0 bases at J, with 7 bases between. CDR1 and CDR2 (germline): SNHLY, FYNNEI. The CDR3 here is CASSGGHSYNEQFF. DNA for the CDR3: TGTGCCAGCAGTGGGGGACACTCCTACAATGAGCAGTTCTTC.